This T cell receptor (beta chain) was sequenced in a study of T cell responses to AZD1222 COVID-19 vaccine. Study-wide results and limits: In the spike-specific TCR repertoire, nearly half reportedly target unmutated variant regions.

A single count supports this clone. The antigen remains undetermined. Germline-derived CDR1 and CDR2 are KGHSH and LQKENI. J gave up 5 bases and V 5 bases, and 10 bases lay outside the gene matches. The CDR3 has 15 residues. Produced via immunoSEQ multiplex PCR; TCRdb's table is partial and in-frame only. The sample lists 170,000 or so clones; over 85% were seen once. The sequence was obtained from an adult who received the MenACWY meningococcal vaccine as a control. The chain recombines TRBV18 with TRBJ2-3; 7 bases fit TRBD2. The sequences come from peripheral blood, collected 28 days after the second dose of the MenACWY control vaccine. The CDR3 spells CASSARGGRQDTQYF. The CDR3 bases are TGTGCCAGCTCAGCTCGCGGGGGTAGGCAAGATACGCAGTATTTT.